The 17 T cell receptor beta chains listed next were all sequenced from one sample in a study of OX40 agonist ivuxolimab in advanced cancers. The table came from immunoSEQ multiplex PCR; TCRdb's copy has only in-frame clones and leaves some out. The data hold 60,000 to 70,000 clones, with 89% observed a single time. Sequenced here: CD4+ or CD8+ T cells sorted from blood, sampled in a trial of the OX40 agonist ivuxolimab. The receptor source for this set is an adult with an advanced solid tumor such as melanoma, head and neck, liver or kidney cancer.

As regards this clone: Other DNA sequences in this specimen translate into the identical CDR3. The rearrangement joins TRBV2 to TRBJ2-1, with a tentative D call TRBD2 (6 bases). CDR3 size: 12 residues. V lost 4 bases and J 6 bases, leaving 7 bases between the germline ends. CDR1 SNHLY and CDR2 FYNNEI come from the germline V gene. The CDR3 nucleotides are TGTGCCAGCAGTGTCGGGGGCAATGAGCAGTTCTTC. Its translation is CASSVGGNEQFF.

The chain carries TRBV10-3 and TRBJ1-2, with TRBD1 as a possible D gene (6 bases). Trimming pared 2 bases from V and 7 bases from J, leaving 8 bases between. There are 12 residues in the CDR3. Looked up from germline, CDR1 is ENHRY and CDR2 is SYGVKD. The DNA for the CDR3 is TGTGCCATCAGTGAGGGGGGCGGTGGCTACACCTTC. Translating it yields CAISEGGGGYTF.

The chain recombines TRBV27 with TRBJ1-5; D is undetermined. The CDR3 length is 15 residues. V lost 5 bases and J 2 bases, leaving 13 bases between the germline ends. Germline V gene data show CDR1 as MNHEY and CDR2 as SMNVEV (reference sequence). CDR3 amino acids: CASSGRPPGNQPQHF. The CDR3 nucleotides read TGTGCCAGCAGTGGCAGGCCGCCCGGCAATCAGCCCCAGCATTTT.

The rearrangement uses TRBV6-4 and TRBJ2-3; D is possibly TRBD1 or TRBD2 (5 bases each). The CDR3 extends over 17 amino acids. V dropped 8 bases and J dropped 0 bases, with 21 bases sitting between them. Germline V gives CDR1 MRHNA, CDR2 SNTAGT. Here the CDR3 DNA reads TGTGCCAGCCGCGACCGGGACCCGATGGTTAGCACAGATACGCAGTATTTT. It specifies CASRDRDPMVSTDTQYF.

The rearrangement uses TRBV5-6 and TRBJ1-3; no reliable D call. Looked up from germline, CDR1 is SGHDT and CDR2 is YYEEEE. The ends were cut back, 4 bases at V and 0 bases at J, with 8 bases in the middle. The length of the CDR3 is 14 residues. In DNA, the CDR3 is TGTGCCAGCAGCCCAGCTATCTCTGGAAACACCATATATTTT. It codes for CASSPAISGNTIYF.

This rearrangement joins TRBV6-6 to TRBJ1-1; 7 bases fit TRBD1. This CDR3 comprises 15 residues. The germline CDR1 and CDR2 sequences are MNHNY and SVGAGI (reference sequence). Trimming removed 5 bases from V and 5 bases from J; junction bases left unmatched: 11. CDR3 loop: CASSPLTGWGTEAFF. The CDR3 DNA sequence: TGTGCCAGCAGTCCCTTGACAGGGTGGGGAACTGAAGCTTTCTTT.

CDR3 nucleotides: TGTGCCAGCAGTTTGGGGGGGACATACGAGCAGTACTTC. Translating gives CASSLGGTYEQYF. The chain joins TRBV27 to TRBJ2-7, with a tentative D call TRBD2 (7 bases). The V and J ends lost 3 bases and 4 bases respectively, with 10 bases between them. This CDR3 has 13 residues. Looked up from germline, CDR1 is MNHEY and CDR2 is SMNVEV (reference sequence).

The chain has TRBV6-5 and TRBJ2-5, with a possible D match to TRBD1 (6 bases). This CDR3 is 13 amino acids long. Between the trimmed V and J ends, which lost 2 bases and 3 bases, there was a span of 7 bases. CDR1 MNHEY and CDR2 SVGAGI come from the germline V gene. The CDR3 region is CASSYAGEETQYF. The CDR3 coding sequence is TGTGCCAGCAGTTACGCAGGGGAAGAGACCCAGTACTTC.

This chain's CDR3 is CASSYTSGLAAYEQYF. The CDR3 region has the DNA TGTGCCAGCAGTTATACTTCGGGACTAGCGGCTTACGAGCAGTACTTC. The rearrangement joins TRBV7-9 to TRBJ2-7, with TRBD2 identical over 11 bases. Germline trimming cut 6 bases from V and 4 bases from J; bases unmatched to any gene: 11. Per germline, CDR1 SEHNR and CDR2 FQNEAQ (reference sequence). The CDR3 length is 16 residues.

This clone was picked up a small number of times. The chain has TRBV7-9 and TRBJ1-2; D possibly corresponds to TRBD1 (5 bases). The CDR3 length is 15 residues. V was shortened by 5 bases and J by 4 bases, with 17 bases between the two germline ends. From germline, CDR1 is SEHNR and CDR2 FQNEAQ (reference sequence). The CDR3 coding sequence is TGTGCCAGCAGCCCGGGCCAGGGTTCGGGCTATGGCTACACCTTC. It encodes CASSPGQGSGYGYTF.

The rearrangement joins TRBV5-1 to TRBJ2-1; 11 positions agree with TRBD2. This CDR3 region has 17 residues. V shed 4 bases, J shed 3 bases, and the junction held 9 bases outside the gene matches. Germline values: CDR1 SGHRS, CDR2 YFSETQ. CDR3 protein: CASSPMGGLAVYNEQFF. Written as DNA, the CDR3 is TGCGCCAGCAGCCCGATGGGGGGACTAGCGGTCTACAATGAGCAGTTCTTC.

The rearrangement joins TRBV27 to TRBJ2-3, with D possibly TRBD1 on 6 matching bases. The V end was cut by 2 bases, the J end by 1 base, with 16 bases between. Germline V gene lookup returns CDR1 MNHEY and CDR2 SMNVEV (reference sequence). The CDR3 loop spans 17 amino acids. The CDR3 coding sequence is TGTGCCAGCAGTTTAGGTCCCAGGGGAAGGGGCACAGATACGCAGTATTTT. Translation: CASSLGPRGRGTDTQYF.

A single count supports this clone. The chain recombines TRBV19 with TRBJ1-3; D gene ambiguous. Germline V CDR1 and CDR2: LNHDA, SQIVND (reference sequence). V was shortened by 5 bases and J by 0 bases, with 8 bases between the two germline ends. This CDR3 has 14 amino acids. The CDR3 sequence: CASSGVSSGNTIYF. The DNA for the CDR3 is TGTGCCAGTAGTGGGGTCTCCTCTGGAAACACCATATATTTT.

The chain is built from TRBV6-5 and TRBJ2-3, with 11 bases aligning to TRBD2. CDR1 is MNHEY and CDR2 is SVGAGI in the germline V gene. This CDR3 spans 14 amino acids. J was trimmed by 5 bases and V by 6 bases; bases with no gene match: 4. The CDR3 region is CASRTTSGVDTQYF. The CDR3, as DNA: TGTGCCAGCAGAACGACTAGCGGGGTAGATACGCAGTATTTT.

The gene calls are TRBV27 and TRBJ2-3; TRBD1 matches at 8 bases. Losses at the gene ends were 3 bases for V and 10 bases for J; bases not matched to a gene: 3. Germline CDR1 is MNHEY and CDR2 is SMNVEV (reference sequence). This CDR3 is 12 amino acids long. The DNA of the CDR3 is TGTGCCAGCAGTTTTAGACAGGGGTCGCAGTATTTT. Its protein product is CASSFRQGSQYF.

V is TRBV6-6 and J is TRBJ1-2, with TRBD1 matching 10 bases. This CDR3 has 16 residues. Germline assignment: CDR1 MNHNY and CDR2 SVGAGI (reference sequence). The V gene end was trimmed by 2 bases and the J gene end by 3 bases; junction bases not matched to a gene: 6. CDR3 sequence (DNA): TGTGCCAGCAGTTACCCTACGGACAGGGGGGACTATGGCTACACCTTC. This sequence encodes CASSYPTDRGDYGYTF.

This chain joins TRBV13 and TRBJ2-5; D is uncertain. Germline V gene lookup returns CDR1 PRHDT and CDR2 FYEKMQ (reference sequence). V lost 1 base and J 2 bases, leaving 5 bases between the germline ends. This CDR3 comprises 13 residues. CDR3 amino acids: CASSLDQQETQYF. The CDR3, as DNA: TGTGCCAGCAGCTTAGACCAGCAAGAGACCCAGTACTTC.